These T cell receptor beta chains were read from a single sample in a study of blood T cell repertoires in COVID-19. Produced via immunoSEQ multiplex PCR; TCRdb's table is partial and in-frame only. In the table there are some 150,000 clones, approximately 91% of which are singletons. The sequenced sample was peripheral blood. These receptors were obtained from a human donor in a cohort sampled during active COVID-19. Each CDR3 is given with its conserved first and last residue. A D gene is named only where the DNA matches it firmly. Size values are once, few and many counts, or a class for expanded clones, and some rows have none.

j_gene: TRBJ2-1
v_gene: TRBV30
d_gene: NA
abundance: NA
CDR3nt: TGTGCCGGAGGGGCAGGGGGAGCCTACAATGAGCAGTTCTTC
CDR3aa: CAGGAGGAYNEQFF

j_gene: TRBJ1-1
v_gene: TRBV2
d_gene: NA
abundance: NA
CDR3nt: TGTGCCAGCAGGGGGGGTGAAGCTTTCTTT
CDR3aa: CASRGGEAFF

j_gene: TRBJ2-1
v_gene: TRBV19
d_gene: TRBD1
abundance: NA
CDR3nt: TGTGCCACCATAGAGAGGGGGCGAAACAATGAGCAGTTCTTC
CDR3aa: CATIERGRNNEQFF

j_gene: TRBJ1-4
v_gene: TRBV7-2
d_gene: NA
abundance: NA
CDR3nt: TGTGCCAGCAGCCCTTATGCGTCTGAAAAACTGTTTTTT
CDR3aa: CASSPYASEKLFF

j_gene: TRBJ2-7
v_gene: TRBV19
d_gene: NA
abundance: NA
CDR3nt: TGTGCCAGTAGTATAGTCTCCACAGCCCTGGAGCAGTACTTC
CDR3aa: CASSIVSTALEQYF

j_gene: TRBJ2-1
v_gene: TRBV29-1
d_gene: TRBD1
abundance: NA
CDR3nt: TGCAGCGTTGAAAGGGGGACAGGGAATGAGCAGTTCTTC
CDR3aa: CSVERGTGNEQFF

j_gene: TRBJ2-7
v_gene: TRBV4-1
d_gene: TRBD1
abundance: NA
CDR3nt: TGCGCCAGCAGCCAACTACAGGGACAGCCGACCCCCTACGAGCAGTACTTC
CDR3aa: CASSQLQGQPTPYEQYF

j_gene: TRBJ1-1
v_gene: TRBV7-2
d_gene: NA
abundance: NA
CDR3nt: TGTGCCAGCAGCCCCGCGGGCCCCAGGGGCGGATACACTGAAGCTTTCTTT
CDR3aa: CASSPAGPRGGYTEAFF

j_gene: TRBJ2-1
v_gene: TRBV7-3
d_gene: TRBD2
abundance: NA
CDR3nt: TGTGCCAGCAGCTCGGGACTAGCGAACAATGAGCAGTTCTTC
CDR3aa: CASSSGLANNEQFF

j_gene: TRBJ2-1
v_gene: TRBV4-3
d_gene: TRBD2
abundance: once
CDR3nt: TGCGCCAGCAGCGAAGAGCGGGGGGGACGATCGTTGTACAATGAGCAGTTCTTC
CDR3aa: CASSEERGGRSLYNEQFF

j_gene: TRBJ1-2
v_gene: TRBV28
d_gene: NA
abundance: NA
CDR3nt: TGTGCCAGCAGCACCCCCAGGGTCTACACCTTC
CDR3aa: CASSTPRVYTF

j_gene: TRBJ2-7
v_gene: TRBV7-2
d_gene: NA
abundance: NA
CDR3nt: TGTGCCAGCAGCTTAGACACGTCGGGGGAGCAGTACTTC
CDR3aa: CASSLDTSGEQYF

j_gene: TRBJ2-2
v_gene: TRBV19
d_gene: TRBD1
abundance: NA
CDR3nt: TGTGCCAGTACCTCCGGGACAGGGGTGACCGGGGAGCTGTTTTTT
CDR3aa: CASTSGTGVTGELFF

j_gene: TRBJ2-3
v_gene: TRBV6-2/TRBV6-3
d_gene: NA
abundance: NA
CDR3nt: TGTGCCAGCAGTAGGGGCCTACAGGTTAGCACAGATACGCAGTATTTT
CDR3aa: CASSRGLQVSTDTQYF

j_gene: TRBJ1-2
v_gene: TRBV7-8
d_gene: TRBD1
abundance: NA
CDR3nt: TGTGCCAGCAGTTATACCGGGACAGGGGGCGGCTATGGCTACACCTTC
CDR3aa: CASSYTGTGGGYGYTF

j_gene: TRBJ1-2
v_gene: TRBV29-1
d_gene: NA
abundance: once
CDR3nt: TGCAGCGCCGTCGGGGACTACTATGGCTACACCTTC
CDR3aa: CSAVGDYYGYTF

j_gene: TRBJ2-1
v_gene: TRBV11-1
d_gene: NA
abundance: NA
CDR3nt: TGTGCCAGCAGCCCGCTCTCTAGGACACCGAACAATGAGCAGTTCTTC
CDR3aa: CASSPLSRTPNNEQFF

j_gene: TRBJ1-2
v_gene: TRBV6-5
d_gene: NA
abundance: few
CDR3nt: TGTGCCAGCAGTTACAGCCAAAACTATGGCTACACCTTC
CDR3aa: CASSYSQNYGYTF

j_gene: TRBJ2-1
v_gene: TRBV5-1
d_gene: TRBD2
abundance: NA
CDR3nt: TGCGCCAGCAGCTCCTTAGCTAGCGGGGGTAGATCCTACAATGAGCAGTTCTTC
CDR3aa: CASSSLASGGRSYNEQFF

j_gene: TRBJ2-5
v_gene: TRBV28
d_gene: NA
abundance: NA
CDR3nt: TGTGCCAGCAGATACTCGGAAGAGACCCAGTACTTC
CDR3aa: CASRYSEETQYF

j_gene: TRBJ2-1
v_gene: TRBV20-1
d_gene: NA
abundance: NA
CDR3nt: TGCAGTGCTAGTCCAGGGGTGAATGGACGTGAGCAGTTCTTC
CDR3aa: CSASPGVNGREQFF

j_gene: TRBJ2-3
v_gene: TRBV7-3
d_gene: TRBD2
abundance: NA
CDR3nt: TGTGCCAGCAGCAGCGGGGGGCACGCCACAGATACGCAGTATTTT
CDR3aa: CASSSGGHATDTQYF

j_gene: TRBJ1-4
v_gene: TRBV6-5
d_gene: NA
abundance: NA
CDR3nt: TGTGCCAGCAGTTACGGCAGGGGCCCTGAAAAACTGTTTTTT
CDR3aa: CASSYGRGPEKLFF

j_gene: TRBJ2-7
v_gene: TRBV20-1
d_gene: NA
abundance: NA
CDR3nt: TGCAGTGCTAGTGGGATCGACAGGCTAAGCTCCTACGAGCAGTACTTC
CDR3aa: CSASGIDRLSSYEQYF

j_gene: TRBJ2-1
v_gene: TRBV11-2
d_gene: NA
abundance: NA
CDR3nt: TGTGCCAGCCCCTCCCCCAGGGAACACAATGAGCAGTTCTTC
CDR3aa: CASPSPREHNEQFF

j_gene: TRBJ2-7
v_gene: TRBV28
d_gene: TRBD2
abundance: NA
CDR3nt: TGTGCCAGCAGGCCCGGGACTAGTCCCTACGAGCAGTACTTC
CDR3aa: CASRPGTSPYEQYF

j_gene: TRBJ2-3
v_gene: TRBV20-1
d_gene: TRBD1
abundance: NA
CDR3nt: TGCAGTGCTAGTGGTCAGGGGGCAGATACGCAGTATTTT
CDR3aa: CSASGQGADTQYF

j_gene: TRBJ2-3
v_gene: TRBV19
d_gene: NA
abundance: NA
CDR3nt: TGTGCCAGTAGTATGTCCCCTAGCGGCACAGATACGCAGTATTTT
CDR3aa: CASSMSPSGTDTQYF

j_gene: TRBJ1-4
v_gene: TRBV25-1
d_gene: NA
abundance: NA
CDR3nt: TGTGCCAGCAGTGAATTCCGGGGATCCGGAACTAATGAAAAACTGTTTTTT
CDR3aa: CASSEFRGSGTNEKLFF

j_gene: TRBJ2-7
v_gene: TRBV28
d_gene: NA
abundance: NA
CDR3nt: TGTGCCAGCAGTTTAGGGGGGTACGAGCAGTACTTC
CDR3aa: CASSLGGYEQYF

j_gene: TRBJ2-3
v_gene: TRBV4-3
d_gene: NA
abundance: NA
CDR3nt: TGCGCCAGCAGCCAAGGACAGAGGTCGGATACGCAGTATTTT
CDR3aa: CASSQGQRSDTQYF

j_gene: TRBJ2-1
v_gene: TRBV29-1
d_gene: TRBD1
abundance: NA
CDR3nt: TGCAGCGCGGGGACAGGAGACAATGAGCAGTTCTTC
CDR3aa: CSAGTGDNEQFF

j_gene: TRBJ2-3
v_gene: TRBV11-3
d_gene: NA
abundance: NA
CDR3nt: TGTGCCAGCAGCTCCTTACAAGATACGCAGTATTTT
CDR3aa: CASSSLQDTQYF

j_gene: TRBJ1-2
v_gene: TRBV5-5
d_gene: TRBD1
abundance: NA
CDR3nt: TGTGCCAGCAGCTACCGACAGGGGGCCCTCTATGGCTACACCTTC
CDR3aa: CASSYRQGALYGYTF

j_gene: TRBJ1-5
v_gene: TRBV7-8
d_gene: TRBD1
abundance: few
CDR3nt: TGTGCCAGCAGCCTCCCTTGGACAGGGGATCAGCCCCAGCATTTT
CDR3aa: CASSLPWTGDQPQHF